This T cell receptor beta chain originates from a study of T cell repertoires in cytomegalovirus infection. Study summary: Based on public TCR beta signatures, there were indications of CMV infection and of a matching HLA type. Findings and limits, study-wide: Summed public TCR beta family frequency identified CMV carriers bearing the relevant HLA. HLA-C-restricted CMV clonotypes gave the most frequent clonotype in two of eight donors.

TCRdb re-analysed the reads in MiXCR, keeping a single row per CDR3 protein. The top ten hold about 6.3% of the sample, which has around 210,000 distinct CDR3 sequences, roughly 6.5% seen once. This clonotype has at least ten counts. Its antigen is not identified. Looked up from germline, CDR1 is SGHDT and CDR2 is YYEEEE. The CDR3 is 17 amino acids. V gave up 4 bases and J gave up 4 bases, with 24 bases separating them. The sequencing sample was made of PBMCs. The sequence was collected from a human donor in good health (CMV status not recorded). Some clones in this sample may be carry-over from other donors' samples. This chain uses TRBV5-6 with TRBJ2-7, with no clear D. Here the CDR3 DNA reads TGTGCCAGCAGCCCTCAGCTTGAGACACCTTCTCGATACGAGCAGTACTTC. Its translation: CASSPQLETPSRYEQYF.